This T cell receptor (beta chain) was found in a study of T-cell reconstitution after alpha-beta-depleted transplantation in children listed by TCRdb under 2016. Background for the entire study: T-cell immune reconstitution after TCRalphabeta/CD19-depleted allogeneic hematopoietic cell transplantation in children was quantitatively tracked in the study by means of TCR repertoire profiling.

This specimen's time point label, interpreted: day 60 (about 2 months) after transplantation. This specimen's treatment or condition label, per the study, means: allogeneic hematopoietic cell transplantation with graft depleted of TCRalphabeta T cells and CD19 B cells. Transplant recipients were children who received TCRalphabeta/CD19-depleted allogeneic hematopoietic cell grafts. Spanning cysteine to phenylalanine, the CDR3 consists of 15 amino acids. The sequence is cut down to CDR3 DNA, 45 bases in frame from base 1. After removal of 1 base from V and 7 bases from J, the junction retains 9 bases not matched to a gene. The germline V gene (reference sequence) provides CDR1 DFQATT and CDR2 SNEGSKA. Receptor amplification or capture employed PCR. The sample was run on an Illumina HiSeq 2500. To normalize quantification of the TCRbeta repertoire, the TCR libraries were built with molecular barcoding that relied on unique molecular identifiers. Clones were called with MiXCR by TCRdb after fastp trimmed the public reads at Q25, and only in-frame beta chains were retained. Entries that share a CDR3 protein sequence are merged under the most common genes and DNA. In this sample the table shows 97,000 or so distinct CDR3 sequences, roughly 6% of which occur a single time. Of the sample, roughly 5.5% is held by the ten largest clones.

Summary of the overall study and its limitations: In some patients, the high TCRbeta diversity seen at day 60 was put down to recipient T cells and intrathymic progenitors that had survived conditioning. The apparently early recovery of alphabetaT-cell counts about two months after transplant reportedly depended on only several hundred rapidly expanded clones that came from non-depleted graft cells. The frequencies of hyperexpanded clones fell over the following months, and after one year, T-cell counts and TCRbeta diversity were mostly attributed to newly produced T cells.

The table lists this clonotype with a few counts. The antigen it binds to is not known. Per-base quality was not reported, and no clone a single base away is much larger than it. The TCR sequence derives from a female patient younger than 10 who had a stem cell transplant for Fanconi anemia, so the T cells may come from the graft donor. The sequenced sample was PBMCs, mostly from graft donor cells, obtained 60 days after TCRalphabeta/CD19-depleted stem cell transplant. The V and J segments used are TRBV20-1 and TRBJ2-1; 8 central bases correspond to TRBD2. At the DNA level, the sequence is TGCAGTGCTAGAGTCCTCGAGCGGGGGAAGAATGAGCAGTTCTTC. Translated, it gives CSARVLERGKNEQFF.